A selection of T cell receptor beta chains follows, all from one sample in a study of shared clonotypes between healthy human individuals. Data came from immunoSEQ multiplex PCR; TCRdb stores just in-frame clones and leaves some out. The table shows some 360,000 clones, with over 70% occurring only once. Material for sequencing was memory CD4+ T cells sorted from blood. All receptors come from a man aged 25-40 years in good health. The CDR3 runs from the conserved cysteine through the conserved F or W. The D gene is left open where the match is weak. Not all rows give a size; the values are once, few, many and, for expanded clones, a class.

v_call	clone_size	d_call	j_call	cdr3_nt	cdr3_aa
TRBV4-1	-	-	TRBJ2-5	TGCGCCAGCAGGGCGGCAGGCGGTCGGGAGACCCAGTACTTC	CASRAAGGRETQYF
TRBV7-2	many	-	TRBJ2-6	TGTGCCAGCAGTTCCAGGGTGACGGGGGCCAACGTCCTGACTTTC	CASSSRVTGANVLTF
TRBV11-2	-	TRBD1	TRBJ1-2	TGTGCCAGCAGCCCGGGACAGGGGGCGCAGGGAGACTATGGCTACACCTTC	CASSPGQGAQGDYGYTF
TRBV5-1	-	TRBD2	TRBJ2-2	TGCGCCAGCAGCTTGGACGGGACTACCGAGACCGGGGAGCTGTTTTTT	CASSLDGTTETGELFF
TRBV6-1	-	-	TRBJ2-7	TGTGCCAGCAGCTCGACCGTCTACGAGCAGTACTTC	CASSSTVYEQYF
TRBV28	few	-	TRBJ2-7	TGTGCCAGCAGCCAGGGGTCCTACGAGCAGTACTTC	CASSQGSYEQYF
TRBV7-7	-	-	TRBJ2-3	TGTGCTAGCAGCCTAGTGGGGGTCACAGATACGCAGTATTTT	CASSLVGVTDTQYF
TRBV5-6	-	TRBD1	TRBJ2-3	TGTGCCAGCAGCTTGGGACAGGGGGCTGGAGATACGCAGTATTTT	CASSLGQGAGDTQYF
TRBV28	-	-	TRBJ2-7	TGTGCCAGCAGTGTATCCTACGAGCAGTACTTC	CASSVSYEQYF
TRBV28	-	-	TRBJ2-7	TGTGCCAGCGGGGCGCCAAGCGGAACCTACGAGCAGTACTTC	CASGAPSGTYEQYF
TRBV4-3	-	TRBD2	TRBJ2-3	TGCGCCAGCAGCCAAAGTGGCACTAGCGGGAAGACAGATACGCAGTATTTT	CASSQSGTSGKTDTQYF
TRBV5-4	-	-	TRBJ1-5	TGTGCCAGCAGCCTGGGCGGGCGATCGGGCAATCAGCCCCAGCATTTT	CASSLGGRSGNQPQHF
TRBV27	-	-	TRBJ2-7	TGTGCCAGCAGTTTCGCCGAGGGGGTCTCCTACGAGCAGTACTTC	CASSFAEGVSYEQYF
TRBV4-3	-	-	TRBJ1-4	TGCGCCAGCAGCCGCGGGGAGGCTAATGAAAAACTGTTTTTT	CASSRGEANEKLFF
TRBV5-5	-	TRBD1	TRBJ2-5	TGTGCCAGCTTAGGGACAGCCACCGGGACCCAGTACTTC	CASLGTATGTQYF
TRBV27	once	-	TRBJ2-1	TGTGCCAGCAGTTTGCAGGATGGGGATGAGCAGTTCTTC	CASSLQDGDEQFF
TRBV7-9	-	TRBD1	TRBJ1-4	TGTGCCAGCAGCCCCGGGACAGGCACGGTGGAAAAACTGTTTTTT	CASSPGTGTVEKLFF
TRBV15	-	TRBD1	TRBJ2-4	TGTGCCACCAGCACCCGGGACAGTAGTAAAAACATTCAGTACTTC	CATSTRDSSKNIQYF
TRBV9	-	-	TRBJ1-5	TGTGCCAGCAGCGCGGGGCCGTTTGGCAATCAGCCCCAGCATTTT	CASSAGPFGNQPQHF
TRBV5-1	few	-	TRBJ1-4	TGCGCCAGCAGCTTGCGGGACGGGCTTAATGAAAAACTGTTTTTT	CASSLRDGLNEKLFF
TRBV18	-	TRBD2	TRBJ2-7	TGTGCCAGCTCATCAGGACTAGCGGGAGGGCGGATCCACGAGCAGTACTTC	CASSSGLAGGRIHEQYF
TRBV19	-	-	TRBJ1-5	TGTGCCAGTAGTCCGATCGGACAGAACAATCAGCCCCAGCATTTT	CASSPIGQNNQPQHF
TRBV6-1	-	-	TRBJ2-5	TGTGCCAGCAGTTATGGAGAGACCCAGTACTTC	CASSYGETQYF
TRBV19	many	TRBD1	TRBJ2-1	TGTGCCAGTAGTGCTCGGACAGGGGGCTTCAATGAGCAGTTCTTC	CASSARTGGFNEQFF